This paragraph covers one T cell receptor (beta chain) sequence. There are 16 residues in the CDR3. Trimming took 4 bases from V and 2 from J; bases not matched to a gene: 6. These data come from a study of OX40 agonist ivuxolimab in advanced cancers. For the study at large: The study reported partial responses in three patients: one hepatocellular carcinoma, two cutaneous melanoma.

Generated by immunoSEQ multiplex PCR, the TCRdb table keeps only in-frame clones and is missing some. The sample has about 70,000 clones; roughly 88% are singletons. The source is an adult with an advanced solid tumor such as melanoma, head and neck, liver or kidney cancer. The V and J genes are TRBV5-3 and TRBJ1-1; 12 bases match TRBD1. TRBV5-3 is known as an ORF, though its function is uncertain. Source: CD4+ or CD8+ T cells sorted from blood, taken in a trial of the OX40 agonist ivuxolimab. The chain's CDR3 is CARSVGTGGKNTEAFF. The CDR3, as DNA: TGTGCCAGAAGCGTCGGGACAGGGGGCAAAAACACTGAAGCTTTCTTT.